This T cell receptor beta chain was obtained from a study of blood T cell repertoires in COVID-19. Assay used: immunoSEQ multiplex PCR; TCRdb lists only in-frame clones, some missing. Of over 100,000 clones in the sample, about four fifths were seen once. The specimen was peripheral blood. The source of this sequence is a woman older than 75 with acute or convalescent COVID-19.

In nucleotides, the CDR3 is TGTGCCAGCAGCTTAGCCAGGGTCGGTGAGCAGTTCTTC. Translating it yields CASSLARVGEQFF. This chain links TRBV11-3 with TRBJ2-1, with D perhaps TRBD1 (5 bases). Germline CDR1 is SGHNT and CDR2 is YENEEA. There are 13 residues in the CDR3. Trimming pared 1 base from V and 9 bases from J, leaving 10 bases between. Complete variable domain (other parts from reference TRBV11-3 and TRBJ2-1): EAGVVQSPRYKIIEKKQPVAFWCNPISGHNTLYWYLQNLGQGPELLIRYENEEAVDDSQLPKDRFSAERLKGVDSTLKIQPAELGDSAVYLCASSLARVGEQFFGPGTRLTVL.